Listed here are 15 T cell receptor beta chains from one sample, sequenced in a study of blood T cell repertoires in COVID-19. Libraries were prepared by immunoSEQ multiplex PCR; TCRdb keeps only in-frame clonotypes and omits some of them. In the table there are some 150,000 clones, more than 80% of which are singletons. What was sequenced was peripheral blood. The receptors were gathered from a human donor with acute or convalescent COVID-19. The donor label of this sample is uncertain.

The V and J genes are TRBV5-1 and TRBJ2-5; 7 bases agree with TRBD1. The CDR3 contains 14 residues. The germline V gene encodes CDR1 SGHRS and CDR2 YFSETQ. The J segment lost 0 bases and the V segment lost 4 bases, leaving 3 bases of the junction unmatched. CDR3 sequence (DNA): TGCGCCAGCAGCAAGGGACAGCACCAAGAGACCCAGTACTTC. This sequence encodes CASSKGQHQETQYF.

DNA for the CDR3: TGTGCCAGCAGCTTCTCAGGGTATGAAAAACTGTTTTTT. Its protein is CASSFSGYEKLFF. The rearrangement joins TRBV7-6 to TRBJ1-4, with D possibly TRBD1 on 5 matching bases. Between the trimmed V and J ends, which lost 3 bases and 6 bases, there was a span of 8 bases. Germline V lookup: CDR1 SGHVS, CDR2 FNYEAQ. The CDR3 runs to 13 residues.

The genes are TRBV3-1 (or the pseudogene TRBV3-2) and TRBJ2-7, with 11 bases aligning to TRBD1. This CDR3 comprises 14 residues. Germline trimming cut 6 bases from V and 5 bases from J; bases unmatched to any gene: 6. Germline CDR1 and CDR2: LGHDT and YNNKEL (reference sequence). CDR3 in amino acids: CASRRGQGGNEQYF. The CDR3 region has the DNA TGTGCCAGCAGGCGGGGACAGGGGGGAAACGAGCAGTACTTC.

In nucleotides, the CDR3 is TGTGCCAGTAGTAGGGGCGAGCAGGGGGCAAGGGCTTTCTTT. Encoded protein: CASSRGEQGARAFF. The chain joins TRBV19 to TRBJ1-1; 8 bases are shared with TRBD1. Germline-derived CDR1 and CDR2 are LNHDA and SQIVND (reference sequence). This CDR3 has 14 amino acids. The ends lost 4 bases at V and 11 bases at J; junction bases unmatched: 12.

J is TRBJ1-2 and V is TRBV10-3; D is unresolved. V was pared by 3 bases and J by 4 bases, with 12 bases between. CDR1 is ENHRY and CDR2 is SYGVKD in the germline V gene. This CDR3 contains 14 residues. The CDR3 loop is CAISDVTRTYGYTF. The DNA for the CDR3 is TGTGCCATCAGTGACGTTACGAGAACCTATGGCTACACCTTC.

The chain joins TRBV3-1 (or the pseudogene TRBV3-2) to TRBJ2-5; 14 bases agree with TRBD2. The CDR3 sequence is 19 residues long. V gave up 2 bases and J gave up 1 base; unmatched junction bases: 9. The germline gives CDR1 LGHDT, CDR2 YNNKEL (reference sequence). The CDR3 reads CASSQISGLAGDLQETQYF. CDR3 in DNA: TGTGCCAGCAGCCAAATCTCGGGACTAGCGGGGGACCTCCAAGAGACCCAGTACTTC.

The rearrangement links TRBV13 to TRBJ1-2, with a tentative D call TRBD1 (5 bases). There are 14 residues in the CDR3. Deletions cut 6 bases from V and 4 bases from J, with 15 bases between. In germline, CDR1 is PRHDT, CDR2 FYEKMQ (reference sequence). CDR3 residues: CASRYPGGIYGYTF. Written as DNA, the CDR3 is TGTGCCAGCAGATACCCGGGGGGAATCTATGGCTACACCTTC.

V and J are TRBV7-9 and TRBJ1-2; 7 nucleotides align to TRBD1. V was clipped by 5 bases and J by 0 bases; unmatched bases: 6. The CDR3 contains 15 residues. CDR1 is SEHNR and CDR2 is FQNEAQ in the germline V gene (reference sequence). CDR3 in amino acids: CASSPTGVPNYGYTF. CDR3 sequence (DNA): TGTGCCAGCAGCCCCACAGGGGTGCCTAACTATGGCTACACCTTC. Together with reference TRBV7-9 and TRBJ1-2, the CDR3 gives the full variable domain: DTGVSQNPRHKITKRGQNVTFRCDPISEHNRLYWYRQTLGQGPEFLTYFQNEAQLEKSRLLSDRFSAERPKGSFSTLEIQRTEQGDSAMYLCASSPTGVPNYGYTFGSGTRLTVV.

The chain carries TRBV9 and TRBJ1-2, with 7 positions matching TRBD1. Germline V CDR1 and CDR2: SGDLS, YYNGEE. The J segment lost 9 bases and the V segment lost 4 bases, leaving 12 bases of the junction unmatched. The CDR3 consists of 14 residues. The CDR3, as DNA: TGTGCCAGCAGCCAAGGGGGCCCCGATTCCAGCTACACCTTC. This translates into CASSQGGPDSSYTF.

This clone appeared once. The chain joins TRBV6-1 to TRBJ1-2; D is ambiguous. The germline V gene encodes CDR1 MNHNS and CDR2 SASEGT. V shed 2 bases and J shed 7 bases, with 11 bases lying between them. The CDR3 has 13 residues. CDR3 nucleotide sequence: TGTGCCAGCAGTGAAAGGGTGGAGGGTGGCTACACCTTC. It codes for CASSERVEGGYTF.

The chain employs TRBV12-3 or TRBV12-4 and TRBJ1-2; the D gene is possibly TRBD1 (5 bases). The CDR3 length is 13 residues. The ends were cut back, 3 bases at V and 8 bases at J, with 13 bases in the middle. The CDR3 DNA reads TGTGCCAGCAGTTTGGCTGCAGGGTGGGGCTACACCTTC. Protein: CASSLAAGWGYTF.

This chain's CDR3 is CASRFGGGEETQYF. CDR3 nucleotide sequence: TGTGCCAGCAGATTCGGAGGGGGGGAAGAGACCCAGTACTTC. The chain links TRBV5-4 to TRBJ2-5; weak D call: TRBD2 (7 bases). V was clipped by 5 bases and J by 3 bases, with 14 bases between them. The germline V gene has CDR1 SGHNT and CDR2 YYREEE (reference sequence). The length of the CDR3 is 14 residues.

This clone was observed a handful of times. The CDR3 bases are TGTGCCACCTGCCGAGACAGGGGCCACAATGAGCAGTTCTTC. As protein: CATCRDRGHNEQFF. The genes are TRBV19 and TRBJ2-1; 8 bases align to TRBD1. This CDR3 has 14 amino acids. Germline lookup yields CDR1 LNHDA and CDR2 SQIVND (reference sequence). The V segment lost 10 bases and the J segment 5 bases; nucleotides outside the gene matches: 10.

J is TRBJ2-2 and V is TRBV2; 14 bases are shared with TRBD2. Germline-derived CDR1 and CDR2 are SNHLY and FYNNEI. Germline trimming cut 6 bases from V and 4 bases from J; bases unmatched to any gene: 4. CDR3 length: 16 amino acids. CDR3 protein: CASRGLAGDSTGELFF. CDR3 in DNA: TGTGCCAGCAGGGGACTAGCGGGGGATAGCACCGGGGAGCTGTTTTTT. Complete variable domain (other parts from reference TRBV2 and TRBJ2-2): EPEVTQTPSHQVTQMGQEVILRCVPISNHLYFYWYRQILGQKVEFLVSFYNNEISEKSEIFDDQFSVERPDGSNFTLKIRSTKLEDSAMYFCASRGLAGDSTGELFFGEGSRLTVL.

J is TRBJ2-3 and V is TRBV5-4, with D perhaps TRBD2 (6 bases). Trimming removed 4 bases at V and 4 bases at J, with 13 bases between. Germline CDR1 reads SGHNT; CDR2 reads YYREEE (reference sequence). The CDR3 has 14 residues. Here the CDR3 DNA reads TGTGCCAGCAGCAACCGGGCGGGGCCAGATACGCAGTATTTT. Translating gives CASSNRAGPDTQYF.